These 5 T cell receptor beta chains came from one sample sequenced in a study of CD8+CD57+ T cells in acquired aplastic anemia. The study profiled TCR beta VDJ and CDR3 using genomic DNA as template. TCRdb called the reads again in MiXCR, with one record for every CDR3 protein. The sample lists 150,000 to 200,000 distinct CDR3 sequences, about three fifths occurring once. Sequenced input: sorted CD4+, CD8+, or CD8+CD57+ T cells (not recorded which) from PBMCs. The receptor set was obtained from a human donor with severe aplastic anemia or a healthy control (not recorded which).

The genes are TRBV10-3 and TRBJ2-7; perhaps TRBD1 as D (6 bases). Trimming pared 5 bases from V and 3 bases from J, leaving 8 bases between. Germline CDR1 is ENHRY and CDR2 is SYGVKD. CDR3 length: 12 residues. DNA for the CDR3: TGTGCCATCAGTCCACAGGGCTACGAGCAGTACTTC. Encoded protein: CAISPQGYEQYF.

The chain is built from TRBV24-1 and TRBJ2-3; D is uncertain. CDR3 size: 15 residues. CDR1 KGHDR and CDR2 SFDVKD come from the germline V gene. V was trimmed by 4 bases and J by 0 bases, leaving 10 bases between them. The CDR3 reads CATSDPGSSTDTQYF. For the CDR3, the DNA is TGTGCCACCAGTGACCCCGGGTCTAGCACAGATACGCAGTATTTT.

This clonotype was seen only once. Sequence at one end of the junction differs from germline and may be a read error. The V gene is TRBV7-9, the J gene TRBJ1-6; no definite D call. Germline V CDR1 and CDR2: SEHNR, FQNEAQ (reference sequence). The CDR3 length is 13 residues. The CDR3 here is CASGLGPGSPLHF. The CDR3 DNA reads TGTGCCAGCGGCTTAGGGCCGGGATCACCCCTCCACTTT.

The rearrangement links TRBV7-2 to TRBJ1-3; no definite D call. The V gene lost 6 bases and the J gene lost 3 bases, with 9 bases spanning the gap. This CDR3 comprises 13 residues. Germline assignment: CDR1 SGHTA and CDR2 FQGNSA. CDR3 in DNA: TGTGCCAGCAGAGTGGGCAATGGAAACACCATATATTTT. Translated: CASRVGNGNTIYF. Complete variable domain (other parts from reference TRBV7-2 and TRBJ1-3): GAGVSQSPSNKVTEKGKDVELRCDPISGHTALYWYRQSLGQGLEFLIYFQGNSAPDKSGLPSDRFSAERTGGSVSTLTIQRTQQEDSAVYLCASRVGNGNTIYFGEGSWLTVV.

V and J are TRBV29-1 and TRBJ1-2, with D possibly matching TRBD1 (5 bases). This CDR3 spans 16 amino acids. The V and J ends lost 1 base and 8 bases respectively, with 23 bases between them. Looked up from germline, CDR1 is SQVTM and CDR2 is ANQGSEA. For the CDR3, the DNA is TGCAGCGTTGAAGGGTCGCAGGGAACGATCGGCAACGGCTACACCTTC. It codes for CSVEGSQGTIGNGYTF.